The clone carrying this T cell receptor (beta chain) was seen at least ten times. Its target is not known. The record originates from a study of blood T cells in healthy people across ages. There were healthy Caucasian individuals from Russia, aged about 6 to 100, serving as donors. For the second PCR, which ran for about 6 to 11 cycles, a sample-barcoded 5' primer and a J-beta primer mix were used. With 12 random nucleotides, a template-switch adaptor tagged each individual cDNA molecule. TCRdb fed the 5' RACE reads into MiXCR, producing one record per CDR3 protein. The sample records some 640,000 distinct CDR3 sequences, roughly 30% being singletons. The CDR3 loop spans 17 amino acids. The germline V gene encodes CDR1 SNHLY and CDR2 FYNNEI. V lost 6 bases and J lost 4; bases outside the gene matches: 17. Study results and caveats: Age advanced and TCR beta diversity per million T cells fell, roughly linearly.

The chain uses TRBV2 and TRBJ2-7; TRBD1 matches at 8 bases. This TCR derives from a woman older than 75 in good health. Material for sequencing was blood. CDR3 sequence (DNA): TGTGCCAGCAGCTCTTTATGGGGGGACAGGAGACCTTACGAGCAGTACTTC. It translates to CASSSLWGDRRPYEQYF.